This T cell receptor (beta chain) emerged from a study of naive and memory T cell subsets. The CDR3 is 11 amino acids. The germline CDR1 and CDR2 sequences are SQVTM and ANQGSEA. V lost 4 bases, J lost 5 bases, and 9 bases lay in between. Both TRBC1 and TRBC2 were covered by a beta constant-region primer of two equimolar oligonucleotides. Nested alpha and beta constant-region primers with the SP2 primer drove four PCR rounds on ligated cDNA. A 12-nucleotide UMI and the SP2 primer were added to the cDNA 3' end by oligonucleotide ligation. A single record per CDR3 protein comes from TCRdb applying MiXCR to the UMI-ligation and nested PCR reads. In the table there are around 140,000 distinct CDR3 sequences, roughly 22% of which are singletons. This clonotype was detected ten times or more. Antigen unknown. Study-wide points: Over 90% of naive TCR sequences appeared only once, unlike memory subsets. Naive and memory subsets had different power law exponents for TCR abundance. Naive repertoires, especially CD8, held a few larger clonotypes, possibly memory cells re-expressing CD45RA. In CD4 and CD8 cells, diversity dropped from naive through EMRA.

This clonotype originated in a human donor in good health. Input material: naive CD4+ T cells from blood. J is TRBJ2-7 and V is TRBV29-1; unclear D gene. CDR3 nucleotides: TGCAGCGTTGTCCGGATAAACGAGCAGTACTTC. It translates to CSVVRINEQYF.